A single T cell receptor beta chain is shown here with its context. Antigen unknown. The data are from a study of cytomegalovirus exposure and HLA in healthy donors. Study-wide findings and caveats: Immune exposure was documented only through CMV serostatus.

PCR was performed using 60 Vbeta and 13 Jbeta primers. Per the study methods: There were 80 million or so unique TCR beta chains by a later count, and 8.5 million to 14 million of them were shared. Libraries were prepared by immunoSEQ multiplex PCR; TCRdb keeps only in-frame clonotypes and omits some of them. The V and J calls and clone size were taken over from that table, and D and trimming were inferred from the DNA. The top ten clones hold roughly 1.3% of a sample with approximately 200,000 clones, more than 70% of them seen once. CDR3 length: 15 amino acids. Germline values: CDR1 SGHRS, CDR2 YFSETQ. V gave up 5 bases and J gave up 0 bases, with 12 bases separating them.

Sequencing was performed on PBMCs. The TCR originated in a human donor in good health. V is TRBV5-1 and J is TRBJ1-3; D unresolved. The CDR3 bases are TGCGCCAGCAGAGCAGCAGGCCACTCTGGAAACACCATATATTTT. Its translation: CASRAAGHSGNTIYF.